What follows are 25 T cell receptor beta chains derived from one specimen sequenced in a study of CD8 T cells in Susac syndrome. RNA totalling about 0.45 to 1 ug underwent reverse transcription with random hexamers. TCRdb called the immunoSEQ multiplex PCR reads again in MiXCR, with one record for every CDR3 protein. The sample holds 200,000 or so distinct CDR3 sequences, 90% to 95% seen once. The sequencing input was CD4+ T cells from PBMCs. These receptor sequences come from a human donor with multiple sclerosis.

The V gene is TRBV7-3, the J gene TRBJ1-2, with 8 bases lining up with TRBD1. CDR3 length equals 13 residues. After removal of 5 bases from V and 4 bases from J, the junction contained 3 bases not matched to a gene. Germline V gives CDR1 SGHTA, CDR2 FQGTGA. CDR3 region: CASSGQGPYGYTF. CDR3 nucleotide sequence: TGTGCCAGCAGCGGACAGGGCCCCTATGGCTACACCTTC. Filled out from reference TRBV7-3 and TRBJ1-2, the complete variable domain reads GAGVSQTPSNKVTEKGKYVELRCDPISGHTALYWYRQSLGQGPEFLIYFQGTGAADDSGLPNDRFFAVRPEGSVSTLKIQRTERGDSAVYLCASSGQGPYGYTFGSGTRLTVV.

The genes are TRBV29-1 and TRBJ1-2; TRBD1 is a possible D gene (5 bases). Germline V gene data show CDR1 as SQVTM and CDR2 as ANQGSEA. This CDR3 has 11 residues. Trimming removed 4 bases at V and 8 bases at J, with 11 bases between. Written as DNA, the CDR3 is TGCAGCGTTGCAGGGTGGGAAGGCTACACCTTC. Amino acid sequence: CSVAGWEGYTF.

V and J are TRBV18 and TRBJ1-1; 11 bases match TRBD1. Per germline, CDR1 KGHSH and CDR2 LQKENI. The CDR3 is made up of 16 amino acids. J lost 5 bases, V lost 3 bases, and 8 bases had no gene match. CDR3 residues: CASSPGQGARGTEAFF. CDR3 in DNA: TGTGCCAGCTCACCCGGACAGGGGGCAAGGGGGACTGAAGCTTTCTTT.

This sequence joins TRBV20-1 and TRBJ2-3; D is ambiguous. Trimming removed 5 bases from V and 6 bases from J, with 9 bases in between. The CDR3 length is 11 residues. Germline-derived CDR1 and CDR2 are DFQATT and SNEGSKA (reference sequence). The chain's CDR3 is CSASDLDTQYF. The CDR3 coding sequence is TGCAGTGCTTCGGACCTGGATACGCAGTATTTT.

V usage is TRBV20-1 and J usage is TRBJ2-1; no clear D. CDR3 size: 14 residues. Trimming stripped 3 bases from V and 0 bases from J, with 9 bases between. Germline V gene lookup returns CDR1 DFQATT and CDR2 SNEGSKA (reference sequence). The CDR3 protein is CSASWRNSYNEQFF. The CDR3 region has the DNA TGCAGTGCTAGTTGGAGAAACTCCTACAATGAGCAGTTCTTC.

The genes are TRBV7-3 and TRBJ2-1, with a possible D match to TRBD1 (6 bases). There are 15 residues in the CDR3. Trimming left V 6 bases short and J 4 bases short, with 16 bases between. Germline V gene data show CDR1 as SGHTA and CDR2 as FQGTGA. The CDR3 coding sequence is TGTGCCAGCAGTCCAGGGGCAGGATCGTACAATGAGCAGTTCTTC. It codes for CASSPGAGSYNEQFF.

The chain carries TRBV30 and TRBJ1-5; weak D call: TRBD1 (6 bases). CDR3 length: 14 amino acids. Trimming took 5 bases from V and 0 from J, leaving 11 bases between them. Germline-derived CDR1 and CDR2 are GTSNPN and SVGIG (reference sequence). CDR3 loop: CAWSGAVSNQPQHF. The CDR3 nucleotides read TGTGCCTGGTCAGGGGCCGTTAGCAATCAGCCCCAGCATTTT.

The rearrangement links TRBV4-1 to TRBJ2-7; 9 positions match TRBD1. There are 16 residues in the CDR3. J was trimmed by 0 bases and V by 0 bases; bases with no gene match: 3. Germline V gene lookup returns CDR1 MGHRA and CDR2 YSYEKL. This CDR3 is CASSQDGTGFSYEQYF. For the CDR3, the DNA is TGCGCCAGCAGCCAAGATGGGACAGGGTTCTCCTACGAGCAGTACTTC.

The J gene is TRBJ1-1, the V gene TRBV30; 7 bases line up with TRBD1. Germline loops: CDR1 GTSNPN, CDR2 SVGIG (reference sequence). This CDR3 region has 13 residues. The trim removed 5 bases at V and 0 bases at J, leaving 3 bases unmatched. DNA of the CDR3: TGTGCCTGGCAGGGACAGATGAACACTGAAGCTTTCTTT. This encodes CAWQGQMNTEAFF. Full variable domain (rest looked up from reference TRBV30 and TRBJ1-1): SQTIHQWPATLVQPVGSPLSLECTVEGTSNPNLYWYRQAAGRGLQLLFYSVGIGQISSEVPQNLSASRPQDRQFILSSKKLLLSDSGFYLCAWQGQMNTEAFFGQGTRLTVV.

V and J are TRBV7-9 and TRBJ2-4; D is unclear. Trimming left V 3 bases short and J 3 bases short, with 9 bases between. The length of the CDR3 is 14 residues. In germline, CDR1 is SEHNR, CDR2 FQNEAQ (reference sequence). The CDR3 protein is CASSLGSGKNIQYF. The DNA of the CDR3 is TGTGCCAGCAGCTTGGGGTCGGGCAAAAACATTCAGTACTTC.

As regards this clonotype: One end of the junction does not line up with germline, which may come from a read error. This chain uses TRBV18 with TRBJ2-3; a weak D match, TRBD2 (6 bases). CDR1 and CDR2 (germline): KGHSH, LQKENI. This CDR3 has 13 amino acids. For the CDR3, the DNA is TGTGCCGGCTCGGAGGGGCGGACAGATACGCAGTATTTT. Amino acids: CAGSEGRTDTQYF.

The V call is TRBV30, the J call TRBJ2-3; 9 bases are a match to TRBD2. The CDR3 sequence is 13 residues long. Losses at the gene ends were 4 bases for V and 5 bases for J; bases not matched to a gene: 4. Germline V gene lookup returns CDR1 GTSNPN and CDR2 SVGIG (reference sequence). The CDR3 nucleotides read TGTGCCTGGATGATTAGCGGGGGAGATACGCAGTATTTT. As protein: CAWMISGGDTQYF.

This chain connects TRBV11-1 to TRBJ2-5; no firm D call. The germline V and J ends were trimmed by 2 bases and 5 bases, with 9 bases remaining between them. This CDR3 has 13 amino acids. Germline V lookup: CDR1 SGHAT, CDR2 FQDESV (reference sequence). CDR3 sequence reads: CASSLSIRETQYF. The CDR3 coding sequence is TGTGCCAGCAGCTTAAGCATAAGGGAGACCCAGTACTTC. The variable domain in full, with the rest retrieved from reference TRBV11-1 and TRBJ2-5, is EAEVAQSPRYKITEKSQAVAFWCDPISGHATLYWYRQILGQGPELLVQFQDESVVDDSQLPKDRFSAERLKGVDSTLKIQPAELGDSAMYLCASSLSIRETQYFGPGTRLLVL.

This chain links TRBV20-1 with TRBJ2-1; no clear D. Deletions cut 5 bases from V and 7 bases from J, with 18 bases between. This CDR3 has 14 residues. Germline CDR1 reads DFQATT; CDR2 reads SNEGSKA (reference sequence). Written as DNA, the CDR3 is TGCAGTGCTCGACGTGGACCGCCAAGAAATGAGCAGTTCTTC. It codes for CSARRGPPRNEQFF.

V usage is TRBV19 and J usage is TRBJ1-2; no clear D gene. The CDR3 extends over 13 amino acids. The germline V and J ends were trimmed by 5 bases and 0 bases, with 7 bases remaining between them. Germline V gives CDR1 LNHDA, CDR2 SQIVND (reference sequence). The CDR3 DNA is TGTGCCAGTAGTCGGCAGACTAACTATGGCTACACCTTC. Encoded protein: CASSRQTNYGYTF.

The V call is TRBV2, the J call TRBJ2-3; no firm D call. Looked up from germline, CDR1 is SNHLY and CDR2 is FYNNEI. Trimming pared 4 bases from V and 6 bases from J, leaving 11 bases between. This CDR3 region has 13 residues. CDR3 nucleotide sequence: TGTGCCAGCAGTGTAAAGACGGATGATACGCAGTATTTT. This encodes CASSVKTDDTQYF.

The chain has TRBV30 and TRBJ2-7; possible D gene TRBD1, 6 bases. Germline V lookup: CDR1 GTSNPN, CDR2 SVGIG (reference sequence). V lost 5 bases, J lost 2 bases, and 13 bases lay in between. The CDR3 consists of 13 residues. The CDR3 sequence is CAWGTGSPYEQYF. CDR3 in DNA: TGTGCCTGGGGTACAGGGTCCCCCTACGAGCAGTACTTC.

The J gene is TRBJ2-3, the V gene TRBV20-1, with D perhaps being TRBD1 or TRBD2 (5 bases each). Germline CDR1 is DFQATT and CDR2 is SNEGSKA (reference sequence). The CDR3 runs to 14 residues. Trimming shortened V by 6 bases and J by 5 bases, and 18 bases separated the two germline ends. The CDR3 protein is CSALREAGRDTQYF. The CDR3 nucleotides read TGCAGTGCCCTCAGAGAGGCAGGGAGAGATACGCAGTATTTT.

This chain joins TRBV20-1 and TRBJ2-7; 11 bases align to TRBD2. V shed 6 bases and J 5 bases; nucleotides not matched to a gene: 3. Germline V gene sequence: CDR1 DFQATT, CDR2 SNEGSKA (reference sequence). CDR3 length: 12 residues. The CDR3 sequence is CSAASGRHEQYF. The DNA for the CDR3 is TGCAGTGCGGCTAGCGGGAGGCACGAGCAGTACTTC.

This clonotype occurred once. V is TRBV15 and J is TRBJ1-2; 9 bases are shared with TRBD1. The CDR3 has 13 amino acids. Germline-derived CDR1 and CDR2 are LNHNV and YYDKDF (reference sequence). The V gene end was trimmed by 4 bases and the J gene end by 9 bases; junction bases not matched to a gene: 6. As DNA, the CDR3 is TGTGCCACCAGCAATGGACAGGGGAGACGCTACACCTTC. Its translation: CATSNGQGRRYTF.

The J gene is TRBJ1-6, the V gene TRBV3-1; 10 positions agree with TRBD1. With 7 bases clipped from V and 7 bases from J, the junction kept 4 bases outside the gene matches. The CDR3 runs 14 residues. CDR1 and CDR2 (germline): LGHDT, YNNKEL (reference sequence). The CDR3: CASIGQGENSPLHF. CDR3 in DNA: TGTGCCAGCATAGGACAGGGGGAGAATTCACCCCTCCACTTT.

The chain couples TRBV12-3 or TRBV12-4 to TRBJ2-5; tentative D call: TRBD2 (5 bases). This CDR3 contains 13 residues. V was shortened by 3 bases and J by 3 bases, with 8 bases between the two germline ends. The DNA of the CDR3 is TGTGCCAGCAGTTTGTGGCGGGAAGAGACCCAGTACTTC. Translation gives CASSLWREETQYF.

The chain couples TRBV12-3 or TRBV12-4 to TRBJ2-7; no clear D gene. The CDR3 is made up of 12 amino acids. The V end was cut by 3 bases, the J end by 2 bases, with 5 bases between. The CDR3 here is CASSFGPYEQYF. In DNA form, the CDR3 reads TGTGCCAGCAGTTTTGGTCCCTACGAGCAGTACTTC.

The chain is built from TRBV29-1 and TRBJ2-1, with D unclear. The length of the CDR3 is 11 residues. The V and J ends lost 6 bases and 11 bases respectively, with 14 bases between them. Germline CDR1 is SQVTM and CDR2 is ANQGSEA. The CDR3 loop is CSVPAWGKQFF. In DNA form, the CDR3 reads TGCAGCGTCCCCGCCTGGGGTAAGCAGTTCTTC.

CDR3 amino acids: CASSLTEIWNEQFF. CDR3 DNA: TGTGCCAGCAGTTTGACAGAAATATGGAATGAGCAGTTCTTC. The V call is TRBV2, the J call TRBJ2-1, with D possibly being TRBD1 (5 bases). This CDR3 is 14 amino acids long. V lost 5 bases and J 7 bases, leaving 15 bases between the germline ends. The germline gives CDR1 SNHLY, CDR2 FYNNEI.